Shown below are 22 T cell receptor beta chains from a single sample sequenced in a study of cytomegalovirus exposure and HLA in healthy donors (dated 2017 in TCRdb). The library relied on the immunoSEQ multiplex PCR assay. TCRdb took over this immuneACCESS table, retaining in-frame rearrangements with V and J assigned. Such tables are incomplete; in checked studies, under half of the missing clones stem from an unresolved V gene, and the remainder is unexplained. This sample holds under 200,000 clones; roughly 90% were observed only once. Clones ranked in the top ten supply 10% of the sample. The sequenced material came from PBMCs. The origin of the receptors is a woman aged 18-30 years in good health and CMV-seropositive.

The CDR3 loop is CASSPDRSGTEAFF. In DNA form, the CDR3 reads TGTGCCAGCAGTCCCGACAGATCTGGTACTGAAGCTTTCTTT. The V and J genes are TRBV6-6 and TRBJ1-1, with D possibly being TRBD1 (5 bases). Germline assignment: CDR1 MNHNY and CDR2 SVGAGI (reference sequence). V was cut by 5 bases and J by 5 bases, with 15 bases left in between. This CDR3 is built from 14 residues.

In its sample, this clone was seen a few times. The chain has TRBV6-4 and TRBJ2-1, with D uncertain. This CDR3 has 13 residues. Germline CDR1 MRHNA, CDR2 SNTAGT. Trimming shortened V by 3 bases and J by 8 bases, and 11 bases separated the two germline ends. The CDR3 is CASSDSPSDEQFF. DNA of the CDR3: TGTGCCAGCAGTGATTCCCCCTCCGATGAGCAGTTCTTC.

The V call is TRBV7-9, the J call TRBJ1-1; D call uncertain. Per the germline V gene, CDR1 is SEHNR and CDR2 is FQNEAQ (reference sequence). This CDR3 has 11 residues. V dropped 5 bases and J dropped 4 bases, with 5 bases sitting between them. The CDR3 sequence is CASSQITEAFF. The CDR3 nucleotides are TGTGCCAGCAGCCAGATCACTGAAGCTTTCTTT.

CDR3 in DNA: TGCAGCGTTCAACGGACAGACCAATTTTCTGACTACAATGAGCAGTTCTTC. Residues: CSVQRTDQFSDYNEQFF. The V call is TRBV29-1, the J call TRBJ2-1; D is perhaps TRBD1 (6 bases). Germline V CDR1 and CDR2: SQVTM, ANQGSEA. Trimming left V 5 bases short and J 3 bases short, with 23 bases between. The CDR3 extends over 17 amino acids.

This sequence joins TRBV27 and TRBJ2-5; D not resolved. Trimming removed 5 bases from V and 7 bases from J, with 20 bases in between. The CDR3 spans 15 residues. CDR1 is MNHEY, CDR2 SMNVEV, per germline (reference sequence). In DNA, the CDR3 is TGTGCCAGCAGTAGCCGCCCGGGTGTAGGTTGGACCCAGTACTTC. Protein sequence: CASSSRPGVGWTQYF.

The rearrangement links TRBV11-2 to TRBJ1-2; TRBD1 aligns across 8 bases. V shed 5 bases and J 2 bases; nucleotides not matched to a gene: 4. This CDR3 has 14 amino acids. In germline, CDR1 is SGHAT, CDR2 FQNNGV. The CDR3 nucleotides are TGTGCCAGCAGCCAGGGGGACAGGAACTATGGCTACACCTTC. It specifies CASSQGDRNYGYTF. Together with reference TRBV11-2 and TRBJ1-2, the CDR3 gives the full variable domain: EAGVAQSPRYKIIEKRQSVAFWCNPISGHATLYWYQQILGQGPKLLIQFQNNGVVDDSQLPKDRFSAERLKGVDSTLKIQPAKLEDSAVYLCASSQGDRNYGYTFGSGTRLTVV.

The chain recombines TRBV5-1 with TRBJ2-7, with 10 nucleotides matching TRBD2. The CDR3 totals 17 residues. Trimming took 4 bases from V and 2 from J; bases not matched to a gene: 12. The germline CDR1 and CDR2 sequences are SGHRS and YFSETQ. The chain's CDR3 is CASSHSDSGRTTYEQYF. CDR3 DNA: TGCGCCAGCAGCCACAGCGATAGCGGGAGGACCACCTACGAGCAGTACTTC. Based on the CDR3 plus reference TRBV5-1 and TRBJ2-7, the full variable domain is KAGVTQTPRYLIKTRGQQVTLSCSPISGHRSVSWYQQTPGQGLQFLFEYFSETQRNKGNFPGRFSGRQFSNSRSEMNVSTLELGDSALYLCASSHSDSGRTTYEQYFGPGTRLTVT.

The chain recombines TRBV7-9 with TRBJ1-1; TRBD1 agrees at 7 bases. The CDR3 is made up of 16 amino acids. Losses at the gene ends were 0 bases for V and 3 bases for J; bases not matched to a gene: 7. From germline, CDR1 is SEHNR and CDR2 FQNEAQ (reference sequence). The CDR3: CASSLAERGLDTEAFF. CDR3 coding DNA: TGTGCCAGCAGCTTAGCGGAGAGGGGGCTCGACACTGAAGCTTTCTTT.

This clone showed up just a few times. V is TRBV29-1 and J is TRBJ1-5; D gene unclear. The CDR3 has 12 amino acids. V was clipped by 6 bases and J by 6 bases, with 12 bases between them. The germline CDR1 and CDR2 sequences are SQVTM and ANQGSEA. This CDR3 is CSVKEAGQPQHF. CDR3 bases: TGCAGCGTAAAGGAGGCAGGTCAGCCCCAGCATTTT. Complete variable domain (other parts from reference TRBV29-1 and TRBJ1-5): SAVISQKPSRDICQRGTSLTIQCQVDSQVTMMFWYRQQPGQSLTLIATANQGSEATYESGFVIDKFPISRPNLTFSTLTVSNMSPEDSSIYLCSVKEAGQPQHFGDGTRLSIL.

V usage is TRBV19 and J usage is TRBJ1-1, with D perhaps matching TRBD1 (6 bases). V was shortened by 5 bases and J by 0 bases, with 22 bases between the two germline ends. The CDR3 extends over 18 amino acids. Germline CDR1 is LNHDA and CDR2 is SQIVND (reference sequence). The CDR3 bases are TGTGCCAGTAGTCCCCCCCCTGACAGGTATTACATGAACACTGAAGCTTTCTTT. This gives the protein CASSPPPDRYYMNTEAFF. Together with reference TRBV19 and TRBJ1-1, the CDR3 gives the full variable domain: DGGITQSPKYLFRKEGQNVTLSCEQNLNHDAMYWYRQDPGQGLRLIYYSQIVNDFQKGDIAEGYSVSREKKESFPLTVTSAQKNPTAFYLCASSPPPDRYYMNTEAFFGQGTRLTVV.

This clone has a single count. V usage is TRBV4-2 and J usage is TRBJ2-3; tentative D call: TRBD2 (6 bases). CDR1 LGHNA and CDR2 YNFKEQ come from the germline V gene. The germline V and J ends were trimmed by 4 bases and 2 bases, with 19 bases remaining between them. The CDR3 consists of 17 residues. The CDR3 nucleotides read TGTGCCAGCAGCCCCACCCCCGTGGGAGGTGCCACAGATACGCAGTATTTT. It translates to CASSPTPVGGATDTQYF.

CDR3 coding DNA: TGTGCCAGCAGCGGGGCGGCCGACCCGGACAGGGGGCCGACCGGGGAGCTGTTTTTT. It translates to CASSGAADPDRGPTGELFF. This chain links TRBV7-3 with TRBJ2-2, with TRBD1 matching over 11 bases. The CDR3 is made up of 19 amino acids. CDR1 and CDR2 from the germline V gene are SGHTA and FQGTGA. V dropped 5 bases and J dropped 5; count of bases not matched to a gene: 16.

This clone was observed a few times. The rearrangement links TRBV2 to TRBJ2-1; 9 nucleotides match TRBD2. Trimming cost V 1 base and J 4 bases; bases outside gene matches: 8. CDR3 length: 17 residues. CDR1 is SNHLY, CDR2 FYNNEI, per germline. As DNA, the CDR3 is TGTGCCAGCAGTGAAGACCCTCCTAGCGGGGCTTACAATGAGCAGTTCTTC. Residues: CASSEDPPSGAYNEQFF.

The rearrangement links TRBV7-9 to TRBJ1-2; D not resolved. The CDR3 totals 18 residues. V lost 1 base and J 5 bases, leaving 23 bases between the germline ends. The germline gives CDR1 SEHNR, CDR2 FQNEAQ (reference sequence). The CDR3 reads CASSLGGIASLEDYGYTF. For the CDR3, the DNA is TGTGCCAGCAGCTTAGGAGGGATCGCCTCCCTGGAGGATTATGGCTACACCTTC. The full variable domain, with the rest looked up from reference TRBV7-9 and TRBJ1-2, is DTGVSQNPRHKITKRGQNVTFRCDPISEHNRLYWYRQTLGQGPEFLTYFQNEAQLEKSRLLSDRFSAERPKGSFSTLEIQRTEQGDSAMYLCASSLGGIASLEDYGYTFGSGTRLTVV.

The chain couples TRBV18 to TRBJ1-4; TRBD1 aligns across 7 bases. The CDR3 is 15 residues long. J was trimmed by 8 bases and V by 5 bases; bases with no gene match: 11. CDR1 and CDR2 (germline): KGHSH, LQKENI. This CDR3 reads CASSRTGRVEEKLFF. CDR3 bases: TGTGCCAGCTCAAGGACAGGCCGAGTTGAGGAAAAACTGTTTTTT.

The J gene is TRBJ2-7, the V gene TRBV10-1; D call uncertain. V lost 10 bases to trimming and J lost 3 bases, with 13 bases between them. Germline CDR1 WNHNN, CDR2 SYGVQD (reference sequence). There are 12 residues in the CDR3. In DNA form, the CDR3 reads TGCGCCACCTTAAAGACGGGCTACGAGCAGTACTTC. Residues: CATLKTGYEQYF.

The CDR3 DNA follows: TGTGCCAGCTCACTACAGGGGAACAATCAGCCCCAGCATTTT. This gives the protein CASSLQGNNQPQHF. The chain employs TRBV18 and TRBJ1-5; 7 bases match TRBD1. Germline V lookup: CDR1 KGHSH, CDR2 LQKENI. The CDR3 is made up of 14 amino acids. Trimming removed 4 bases from V and 3 bases from J; junction bases left unmatched: 3.

This sequence joins TRBV6-1 and TRBJ1-1; unclear D gene. The germline V gene has CDR1 MNHNS and CDR2 SASEGT. The CDR3 length is 14 residues. V lost 3 bases to trimming and J lost 5 bases, with 13 bases between them. The CDR3 sequence: CASSDFVDGTEAFF. CDR3 DNA sequence: TGTGCCAGCAGTGATTTCGTCGACGGGACTGAAGCTTTCTTT.

V usage is TRBV5-1 and J usage is TRBJ1-5, with 10 bases matching TRBD1. V was clipped by 4 bases and J by 3 bases; unmatched bases: 7. The CDR3 length is 16 residues. CDR1 and CDR2 from the germline V gene are SGHRS and YFSETQ. The CDR3 reads CASSLSGTGDNQPQHF. The CDR3 DNA is TGCGCCAGCAGCCTATCCGGGACAGGGGACAATCAGCCCCAGCATTTT.

The gene calls are TRBV27 and TRBJ1-2; the match to TRBD1 covers 9 bases. CDR1 is MNHEY, CDR2 SMNVEV, per germline (reference sequence). V shed 6 bases, J shed 7 bases, and the junction held 9 bases outside the gene matches. The length of the CDR3 is 14 residues. Written as DNA, the CDR3 is TGTGCCAGCAGCCGCCGGGACAGGGCCTTTGGCTACACCTTC. Translating it yields CASSRRDRAFGYTF.

The chain is built from TRBV29-1 and TRBJ2-1; 10 nucleotides line up with TRBD2. After removal of 4 bases from V and 5 bases from J, the junction contained 14 bases not matched to a gene. CDR1 is SQVTM, CDR2 ANQGSEA, per germline. The CDR3 has 17 residues. The CDR3 sequence is CSVVTSKTSGLNNEQFF. In DNA form, the CDR3 reads TGCAGCGTTGTCACCTCAAAGACTAGCGGGCTTAACAATGAGCAGTTCTTC.

This clone was recorded once. The rearrangement joins TRBV5-1 to TRBJ1-2, with D possibly matching TRBD1 (5 bases). Per the germline V gene, CDR1 is SGHRS and CDR2 is YFSETQ. The V end was cut by 1 base, the J end by 4 bases, with 14 bases between. The CDR3 has 15 residues. The CDR3 nucleotides read TGCGCCAGCAGCTTGAAATATGCGGGGCTCTATGGCTACACCTTC. Its protein product is CASSLKYAGLYGYTF.